This T cell receptor beta chain is drawn from a study of long-term antiretroviral therapy in people with HIV. Across the study: In the earliest collections, sampling predates the 2015 immediate-ART recommendation by about a decade.

It was version v3.0 of the immunoSEQ assay that was run at survey level. Here immunoSEQ multiplex PCR was the method, and the copy in TCRdb shows in-frame clones only, minus some. The repertoire consists of roughly 28,000 clones, with 93% occurring once and the leading ten covering about 9.3%. Study results and limitations: Repertoires from HIV showed CDR3 length ranges narrower than those of controls. Blood specimens, gathered between about 2003 and 2018, were possibly obtained under older ART regimens.

The germline V gene encodes CDR1 SGHRS and CDR2 YFSETQ. The CDR3 spans 14 residues. V dropped 0 bases and J dropped 4 bases, with 7 bases sitting between them. Regarding this clone: The antigen is undetermined.

The gene calls are TRBV5-1 and TRBJ2-2; D is ambiguous. This sequence was found in a middle-aged man with HIV. The sequenced sample was unsorted PBMCs, obtained 6.2 years after starting antiretroviral therapy. In DNA, the CDR3 is TGCGCCAGCAGCTTGGATTGGGGCACCGGGGAGCTGTTTTTT. The encoded protein is CASSLDWGTGELFF.